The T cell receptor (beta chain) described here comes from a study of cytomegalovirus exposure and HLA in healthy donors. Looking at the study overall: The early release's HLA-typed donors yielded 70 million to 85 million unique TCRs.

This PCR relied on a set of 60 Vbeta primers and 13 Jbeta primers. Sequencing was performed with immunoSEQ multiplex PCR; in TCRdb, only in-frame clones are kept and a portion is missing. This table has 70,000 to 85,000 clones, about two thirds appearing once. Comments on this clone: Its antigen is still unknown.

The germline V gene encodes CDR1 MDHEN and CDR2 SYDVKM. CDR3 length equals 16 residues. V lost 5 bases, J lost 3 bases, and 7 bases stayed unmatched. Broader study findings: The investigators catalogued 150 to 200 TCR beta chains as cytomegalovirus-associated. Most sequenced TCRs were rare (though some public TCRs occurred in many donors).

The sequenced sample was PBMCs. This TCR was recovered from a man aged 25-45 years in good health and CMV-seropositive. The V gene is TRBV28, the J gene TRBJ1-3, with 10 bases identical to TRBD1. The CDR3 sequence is CASSTSDRGLGNTIYF. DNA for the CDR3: TGTGCCAGCAGTACCTCTGACAGGGGGCTTGGAAACACCATATATTTT.